Following are 22 T cell receptor beta chains from one sample sequenced in a study of spatial heterogeneity in lung cancer. The time point was: sample taken at primary tumor resection. TCRdb recomputed calls from the 5' RACE reads with MiXCR, one row per CDR3 protein. The sample includes approximately 11,000 distinct CDR3 sequences, 5.5% to 7.5% seen only once; the top ten take 28%. Sample: PBMCs, taken at surgery. These receptor sequences come from a male donor with early-stage non-small cell lung cancer.

This clonotype counts as medium-sized. The chain carries TRBV7-2 and TRBJ2-3; D not certain. This CDR3 contains 11 residues. In germline, CDR1 is SGHTA, CDR2 FQGNSA. Trimming removed 5 bases at V and 3 bases at J, with 3 bases between. The DNA of the CDR3 is TGTGCCAGCAGCCAAACAGATACGCAGTATTTT. This sequence encodes CASSQTDTQYF.

By share, this clonotype counts as medium-sized. The V gene is TRBV30, the J gene TRBJ2-1; D is possibly TRBD2 (6 bases). This CDR3 spans 13 amino acids. Trimming shortened V by 1 base and J by 5 bases, and 9 bases separated the two germline ends. The germline V gene has CDR1 GTSNPN and CDR2 SVGIG (reference sequence). The CDR3 sequence: CAWSGRGNNEQFF. For the CDR3, the DNA is TGTGCCTGGAGTGGGAGGGGAAACAATGAGCAGTTCTTC.

The chain has TRBV18 and TRBJ1-4; D possibly corresponds to TRBD1 (6 bases). In germline, CDR1 is KGHSH, CDR2 LQKENI. Trimming stripped 1 base from V and 10 bases from J, with 22 bases between. The CDR3 consists of 17 residues. Written as DNA, the CDR3 is TGTGCCAGCTCACCACGAGGGCTTGACAGGAGCCCTGTAAAACTGTTTTTT. Encoded protein: CASSPRGLDRSPVKLFF.

This clonotype occurred many times. This sequence joins TRBV7-9 and TRBJ1-5, with D possibly TRBD1 on 6 matching bases. The germline V gene has CDR1 SEHNR and CDR2 FQNEAQ (reference sequence). The CDR3 extends over 14 amino acids. The V and J ends lost 4 bases and 5 bases respectively, with 12 bases between them. The CDR3, as DNA: TGTGCCAGCAGCTGGGGGCATGTGGATCAGCCCCAGCATTTT. This codes for CASSWGHVDQPQHF.

This clonotype came up many times. The chain joins TRBV12-3 or TRBV12-4 to TRBJ2-5; D gene uncertain. Trimming stripped 6 bases from V and 5 bases from J, with 16 bases between. The CDR3 runs 14 residues. For the CDR3, the DNA is TGTGCCAGCAGCCCCTCCGCGGTGGGGGAGACCCAGTACTTC. This translates into CASSPSAVGETQYF.

Many counts were recorded for this clonotype. The chain carries TRBV11-2 and TRBJ2-7; tentative D call: TRBD2 (5 bases). The CDR3 length is 14 residues. V was clipped by 4 bases and J by 2 bases, with 12 bases between them. The germline V gene has CDR1 SGHAT and CDR2 FQNNGV. The CDR3 region is CASSSGILTYEQYF. CDR3 nucleotide sequence: TGTGCCAGCAGCTCGGGGATCCTCACCTACGAGCAGTACTTC. Full variable domain (remainder filled in from reference TRBV11-2 and TRBJ2-7): EAGVAQSPRYKIIEKRQSVAFWCNPISGHATLYWYQQILGQGPKLLIQFQNNGVVDDSQLPKDRFSAERLKGVDSTLKIQPAKLEDSAVYLCASSSGILTYEQYFGPGTRLTVT.

At least ten counts were recorded for this clonotype. The V call is TRBV11-3, the J call TRBJ2-7; D remains ambiguous. This CDR3 has 13 amino acids. From germline, CDR1 is SGHNT and CDR2 YENEEA. Trimming shortened V by 3 bases and J by 6 bases, and 12 bases separated the two germline ends. In DNA, the CDR3 is TGTGCCAGCAGCTTGAACCTCGAAGGCGAGCAGTACTTC. It translates to CASSLNLEGEQYF. Together with reference TRBV11-3 and TRBJ2-7, the CDR3 gives the full variable domain: EAGVVQSPRYKIIEKKQPVAFWCNPISGHNTLYWYLQNLGQGPELLIRYENEEAVDDSQLPKDRFSAERLKGVDSTLKIQPAELGDSAVYLCASSLNLEGEQYFGPGTRLTVT.

The J gene is TRBJ2-7, the V gene TRBV4-3; D uncertain. The CDR3 covers 13 residues. Trimming left V 1 base short and J 1 base short, with 5 bases between. Germline loops: CDR1 LGHNA, CDR2 YSLEER. Here the CDR3 reads CASSQVTSYEQYF. CDR3 DNA sequence: TGCGCCAGCAGCCAAGTTACGTCCTACGAGCAGTACTTC.

By share of the sample, this clonotype is medium-sized (0.01 to 0.1%). The V call is TRBV29-1, the J call TRBJ2-1; D is possibly TRBD1 (6 bases). The CDR3 spans 13 residues. CDR1 SQVTM and CDR2 ANQGSEA come from the germline V gene. The V end was cut by 5 bases, the J end by 5 bases, with 13 bases between. This chain's CDR3 is CSVPGTRDNEQFF. Here the CDR3 DNA reads TGCAGCGTTCCCGGGACACGCGACAATGAGCAGTTCTTC.

V usage is TRBV15 and J usage is TRBJ2-1, with 10 bases identical to TRBD1. V trimming: 8 bases; J trimming: 9 bases; junction bases outside the gene matches: 13. This CDR3 has 15 residues. The V gene's germline CDR1 is LNHNV and CDR2 YYDKDF (reference sequence). CDR3 sequence (DNA): TGTGCCACCGTCCTCCGGGGACAGGGGTGGAGTGAGCAGTTCTTC. It yields the protein CATVLRGQGWSEQFF.

This clonotype appeared a few times. One junction end disagrees with the germline gene, perhaps due to a read error. The chain couples TRBV27 to TRBJ1-5; D not resolved. CDR1 MNHEY and CDR2 SMNVEV come from the germline V gene (reference sequence). The CDR3 has 15 residues. The CDR3: CASSLTPSSNQPRHF. DNA of the CDR3: TGTGCCAGCAGTCTTACACCCTCTAGCAATCAGCCCCGGCATTTT.

At least ten counts were recorded for this clonotype. This chain links TRBV7-2 with TRBJ2-1; 7 nucleotides line up with TRBD2. The germline CDR1 and CDR2 sequences are SGHTA and FQGNSA. The CDR3 has 11 amino acids. V lost 1 base to trimming and J lost 14 bases; unmatched junction nucleotides: 2. The CDR3 loop reads CASSLVGGKFF. CDR3 in DNA: TGTGCCAGCAGCTTAGTGGGGGGGAAGTTCTTC.

The chain combines TRBV11-2 with TRBJ2-3; 9 nucleotides agree with TRBD1. In germline, CDR1 is SGHAT, CDR2 FQNNGV. This CDR3 is 15 amino acids long. V lost 2 bases to trimming and J lost 3 bases; unmatched junction nucleotides: 3. This chain's CDR3 is CASSLPTGGTDTQYF. CDR3 nucleotide sequence: TGTGCCAGCAGCTTACCGACAGGGGGGACAGATACGCAGTATTTT.

By share of the sample, this clonotype is medium-sized (0.01 to 0.1%). The rearrangement uses TRBV7-9 and TRBJ1-2; D is unresolved. Trimming cost V 1 base and J 1 base, with 7 bases left between them. The length of the CDR3 is 14 residues. From germline, CDR1 is SEHNR and CDR2 FQNEAQ (reference sequence). CDR3 sequence reads: CASSLGGRNYGYTF. In nucleotides, the CDR3 is TGTGCCAGCAGCTTAGGCGGACGTAACTATGGCTACACCTTC. The whole variable domain, filled in from reference TRBV7-9 and TRBJ1-2, reads DTGVSQNPRHKITKRGQNVTFRCDPISEHNRLYWYRQTLGQGPEFLTYFQNEAQLEKSRLLSDRFSAERPKGSFSTLEIQRTEQGDSAMYLCASSLGGRNYGYTFGSGTRLTVV.

This clonotype has ten or more counts. The gene calls are TRBV29-1 and TRBJ2-3, with D maybe TRBD2 (6 bases). This CDR3 is built from 12 residues. Per the germline V gene, CDR1 is SQVTM and CDR2 is ANQGSEA. Trimming left V 2 bases short and J 6 bases short, with 9 bases between. This chain's CDR3 is CSVETSRDTQYF. In DNA, the CDR3 is TGCAGCGTTGAAACTAGCAGGGATACGCAGTATTTT.

This clonotype showed up just a few times. The chain has TRBV7-9 and TRBJ1-1; possibly TRBD1 for D (5 bases). Per germline, CDR1 SEHNR and CDR2 FQNEAQ (reference sequence). The CDR3 is made up of 14 amino acids. Trimming shortened V by 0 bases and J by 1 base, and 6 bases separated the two germline ends. The CDR3 region is CASSLAGANTEAFF. The CDR3 DNA sequence: TGTGCCAGCAGCTTAGCAGGGGCGAACACTGAAGCTTTCTTT.

The table lists this clonotype with many counts. This chain uses TRBV20-1 with TRBJ2-7, with TRBD1 as a possible D gene (6 bases). The germline V and J ends were trimmed by 3 bases and 0 bases, with 18 bases remaining between them. In germline, CDR1 is DFQATT, CDR2 SNEGSKA (reference sequence). The CDR3 sequence is 16 residues long. CDR3: CSARPKGDVSSYEQYF. The CDR3, as DNA: TGCAGTGCTAGGCCAAAGGGGGACGTGAGCTCCTACGAGCAGTACTTC.

In this sample, this clonotype turned up many times. The chain has TRBV20-1 and TRBJ1-4; no firm D call. CDR3 length: 13 amino acids. Germline V CDR1 and CDR2: DFQATT, SNEGSKA (reference sequence). Trimming shortened V by 6 bases and J by 6 bases, and 14 bases separated the two germline ends. The CDR3 bases are TGCAGTGCAAGCAGTGGAGGTGATGAAAAACTGTTTTTT. Translation: CSASSGGDEKLFF.

This clonotype was found many times. The chain carries TRBV19 and TRBJ2-5, with a tentative D call TRBD2 (5 bases). The CDR3 has 15 amino acids. Trimming removed 1 base at V and 4 bases at J, with 13 bases between. CDR1 is LNHDA and CDR2 is SQIVND in the germline V gene (reference sequence). CDR3 sequence reads: CASSIGGSWAETQYF. CDR3 DNA sequence: TGTGCCAGTAGTATAGGCGGGTCTTGGGCAGAGACCCAGTACTTC. The variable domain in full, with the rest retrieved from reference TRBV19 and TRBJ2-5, is DGGITQSPKYLFRKEGQNVTLSCEQNLNHDAMYWYRQDPGQGLRLIYYSQIVNDFQKGDIAEGYSVSREKKESFPLTVTSAQKNPTAFYLCASSIGGSWAETQYFGPGTRLLVL.

Relative to its sample, this clonotype is medium-sized. CDR3 DNA sequence: TGTGCCAGCAGTTTAGTATCTGGGGCCAACGTCCTGACTTTC. Its protein product is CASSLVSGANVLTF. V is TRBV28 and J is TRBJ2-6; no clear D gene. From germline, CDR1 is MDHEN and CDR2 SYDVKM. The CDR3 consists of 14 residues. The ends were cut back, 2 bases at V and 1 base at J, with 3 bases in the middle.

This clonotype is medium-sized within its sample. The chain is built from TRBV5-5 and TRBJ2-7; tentative D call: TRBD1 (6 bases). The CDR3 is 16 amino acids. Germline loops: CDR1 SGHKS, CDR2 YYEKEE (reference sequence). V lost 4 bases to trimming and J lost 0 bases, with 17 bases between them. The CDR3 DNA is TGTGCCAGCAGCACCATCCCGGGGACAAGCTCCTACGAGCAGTACTTC. Its translation: CASSTIPGTSSYEQYF.

This clonotype is medium-sized (0.01 to 0.1%). V gene TRBV10-3 combines with J gene TRBJ2-1; D call uncertain. The germline V gene has CDR1 ENHRY and CDR2 SYGVKD. With 8 bases removed from V and 6 bases from J, the gap between germline ends came to 17 bases. CDR3 length: 14 amino acids. CDR3 in DNA: TGTGCCATCTCCGGACCGAACTTAAGCAATGAGCAGTTCTTC. Translating it yields CAISGPNLSNEQFF.